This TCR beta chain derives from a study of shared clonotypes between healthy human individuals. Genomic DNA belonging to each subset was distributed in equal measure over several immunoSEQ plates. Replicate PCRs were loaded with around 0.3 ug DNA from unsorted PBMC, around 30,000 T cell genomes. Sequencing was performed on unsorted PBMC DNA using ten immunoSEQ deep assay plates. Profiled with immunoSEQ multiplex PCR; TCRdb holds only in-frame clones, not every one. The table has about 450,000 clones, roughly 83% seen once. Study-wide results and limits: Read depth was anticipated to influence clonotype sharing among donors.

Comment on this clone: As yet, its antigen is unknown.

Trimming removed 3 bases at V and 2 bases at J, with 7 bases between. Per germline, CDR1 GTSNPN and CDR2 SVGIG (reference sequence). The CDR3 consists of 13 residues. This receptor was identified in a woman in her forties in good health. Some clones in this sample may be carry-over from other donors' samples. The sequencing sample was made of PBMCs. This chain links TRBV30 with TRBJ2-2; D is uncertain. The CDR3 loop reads CAWRADNTGELFF. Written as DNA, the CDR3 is TGTGCCTGGAGGGCAGATAACACCGGGGAGCTGTTTTTT.